Below, 3 T cell receptor beta chains from the same sample are listed, as sequenced in a study of cytomegalovirus exposure and HLA in healthy donors (dated by TCRdb to about 2017). Library creation used the immunoSEQ multiplex PCR assay. Imported from immuneACCESS, the table was reduced by TCRdb to in-frame sequences with V and J called. These copies leave out some clones; in studies compared against another copy, an unresolved V gene accounts for under half, and the cause of the remainder is not known. The sample records about 83,000 clones, about 95% of which are singletons. The leading ten clones occupy 1.3% of the sample. Material for sequencing was PBMCs. The receptors shown here come from a woman between 18 and 29 years old in good health and CMV-seronegative.

This clone was observed a single time. The chain couples TRBV2 to TRBJ2-1; D might be TRBD2 (6 bases). Per the germline V gene, CDR1 is SNHLY and CDR2 is FYNNEI. The germline V and J ends were trimmed by 11 bases and 0 bases, with 11 bases remaining between them. This CDR3 region has 13 residues. The CDR3 is CAGGFSSYNEQFF. The CDR3 nucleotides are TGTGCCGGAGGGTTCAGCTCCTACAATGAGCAGTTCTTC.

The table lists this clone with a few counts. The rearrangement links TRBV27 to TRBJ1-6, with a weak D call TRBD1 (6 bases). Germline V lookup: CDR1 MNHEY, CDR2 SMNVEV (reference sequence). The ends were cut back, 5 bases at V and 8 bases at J, with 10 bases in the middle. This CDR3 contains 13 residues. In DNA form, the CDR3 reads TGTGCCAGCAGTCACAGGGATTATTCACCCCTCCACTTT. Its translation is CASSHRDYSPLHF.

V usage is TRBV29-1 and J usage is TRBJ2-6; tentatively, D is TRBD1 (6 bases). The V end was cut by 1 base, the J end by 1 base, with 20 bases between. The CDR3 is made up of 19 amino acids. Germline V gives CDR1 SQVTM, CDR2 ANQGSEA. CDR3 residues: CSVEVRQGTYYSGANVLTF. The CDR3 DNA reads TGCAGCGTTGAAGTGCGTCAGGGGACCTATTATTCTGGGGCCAACGTCCTGACTTTC.